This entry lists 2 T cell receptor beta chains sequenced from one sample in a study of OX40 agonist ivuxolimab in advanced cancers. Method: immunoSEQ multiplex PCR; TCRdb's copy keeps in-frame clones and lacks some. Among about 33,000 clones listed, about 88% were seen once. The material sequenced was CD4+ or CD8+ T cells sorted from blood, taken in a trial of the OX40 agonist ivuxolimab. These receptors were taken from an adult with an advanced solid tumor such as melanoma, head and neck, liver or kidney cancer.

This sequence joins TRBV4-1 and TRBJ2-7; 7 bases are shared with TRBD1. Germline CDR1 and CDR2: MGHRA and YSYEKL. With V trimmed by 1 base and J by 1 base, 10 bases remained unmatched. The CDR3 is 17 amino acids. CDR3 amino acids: CASSQVMKTGSSYEQYF. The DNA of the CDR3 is TGCGCCAGCAGCCAAGTAATGAAGACAGGGAGTTCCTACGAGCAGTACTTC.

The CDR3 reads CASSPGPTYEQYF. The CDR3 nucleotides are TGCGCCAGCAGCCCCGGACCTACCTACGAGCAGTACTTC. The chain is built from TRBV5-1 and TRBJ2-5; D unclear. The DNA end lines up better with TRBJ2-7; the J call may be wrong. The CDR3 covers 13 residues. From germline, CDR1 is SGHRS and CDR2 YFSETQ.